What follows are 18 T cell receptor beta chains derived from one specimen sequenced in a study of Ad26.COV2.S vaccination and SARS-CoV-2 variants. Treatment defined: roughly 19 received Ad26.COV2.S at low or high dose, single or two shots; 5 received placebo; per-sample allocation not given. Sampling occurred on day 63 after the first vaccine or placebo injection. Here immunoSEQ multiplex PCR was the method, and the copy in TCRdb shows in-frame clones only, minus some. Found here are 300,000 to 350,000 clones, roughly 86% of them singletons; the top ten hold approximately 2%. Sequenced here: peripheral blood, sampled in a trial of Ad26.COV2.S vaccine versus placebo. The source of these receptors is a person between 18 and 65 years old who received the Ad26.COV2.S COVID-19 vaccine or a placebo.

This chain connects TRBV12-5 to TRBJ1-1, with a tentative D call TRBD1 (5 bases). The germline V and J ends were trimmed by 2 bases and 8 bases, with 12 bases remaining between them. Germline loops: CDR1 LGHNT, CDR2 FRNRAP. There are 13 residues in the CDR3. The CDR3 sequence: CASGLRGSAEAFF. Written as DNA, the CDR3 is TGTGCTAGTGGTTTGCGGGGGTCAGCCGAAGCTTTCTTT.

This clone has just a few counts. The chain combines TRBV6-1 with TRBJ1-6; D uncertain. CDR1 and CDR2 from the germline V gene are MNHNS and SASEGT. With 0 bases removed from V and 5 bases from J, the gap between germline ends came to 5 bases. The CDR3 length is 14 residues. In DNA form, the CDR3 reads TGTGCCAGCAGTGAAGCCTTGGATAATTCACCCCTCCACTTT. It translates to CASSEALDNSPLHF.

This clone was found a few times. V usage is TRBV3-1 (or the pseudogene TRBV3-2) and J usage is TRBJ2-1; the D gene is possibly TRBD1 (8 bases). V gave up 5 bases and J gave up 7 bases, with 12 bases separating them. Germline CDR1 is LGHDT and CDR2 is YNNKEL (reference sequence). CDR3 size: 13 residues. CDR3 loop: CASSTGGGNEQFF. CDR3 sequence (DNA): TGTGCCAGCAGCACAGGGGGAGGGAATGAGCAGTTCTTC.

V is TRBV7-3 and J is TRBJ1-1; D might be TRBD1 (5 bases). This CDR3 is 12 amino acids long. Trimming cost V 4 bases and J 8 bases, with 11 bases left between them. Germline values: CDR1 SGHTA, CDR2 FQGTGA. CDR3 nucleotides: TGTGCCAGCAGCTACGTACGGGGGGAAGCTTTCTTT. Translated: CASSYVRGEAFF.

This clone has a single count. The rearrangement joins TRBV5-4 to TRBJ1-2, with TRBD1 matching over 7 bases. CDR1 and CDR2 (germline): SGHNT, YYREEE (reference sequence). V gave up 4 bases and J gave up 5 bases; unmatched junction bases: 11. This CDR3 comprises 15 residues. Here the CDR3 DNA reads TGTGCCAGCAGCCCCCAGGGGGGGCTAAGTTATGGCTACACCTTC. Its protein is CASSPQGGLSYGYTF.

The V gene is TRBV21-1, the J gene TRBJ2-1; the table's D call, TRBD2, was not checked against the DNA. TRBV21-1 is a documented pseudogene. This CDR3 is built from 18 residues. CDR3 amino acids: CASSKGKGASGGVYEQFF. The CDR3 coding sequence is TGTGCCAGCAGCAAAGGAAAAGGGGCTAGCGGGGGGGTCTATGAGCAGTTCTTC.

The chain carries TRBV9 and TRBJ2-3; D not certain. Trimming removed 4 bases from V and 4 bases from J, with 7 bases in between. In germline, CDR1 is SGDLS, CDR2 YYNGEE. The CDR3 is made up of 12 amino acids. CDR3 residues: CASSTSPDTQYF. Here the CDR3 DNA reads TGTGCCAGCAGCACTTCCCCAGATACGCAGTATTTT.

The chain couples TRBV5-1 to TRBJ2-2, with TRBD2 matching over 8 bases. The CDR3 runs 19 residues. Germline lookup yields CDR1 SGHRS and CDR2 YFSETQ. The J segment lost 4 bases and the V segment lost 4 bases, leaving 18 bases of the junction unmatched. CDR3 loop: CASSLTRTAGGFGTGELFF. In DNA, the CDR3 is TGCGCCAGCAGCCTCACACGGACGGCGGGGGGTTTCGGCACCGGGGAGCTGTTTTTT.

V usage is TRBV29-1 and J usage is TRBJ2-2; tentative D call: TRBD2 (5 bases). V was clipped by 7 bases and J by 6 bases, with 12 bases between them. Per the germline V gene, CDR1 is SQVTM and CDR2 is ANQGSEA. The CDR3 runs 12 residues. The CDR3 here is CSARVTAGELFF. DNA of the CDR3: TGCAGCGCGCGGGTCACTGCCGGGGAGCTGTTTTTT.

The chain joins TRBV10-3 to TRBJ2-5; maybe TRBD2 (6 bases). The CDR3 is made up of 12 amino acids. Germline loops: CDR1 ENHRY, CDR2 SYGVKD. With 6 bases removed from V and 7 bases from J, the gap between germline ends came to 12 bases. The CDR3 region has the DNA TGTGCCATCAGCAACCCAGCGGGGACCCAGTACTTC. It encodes CAISNPAGTQYF.

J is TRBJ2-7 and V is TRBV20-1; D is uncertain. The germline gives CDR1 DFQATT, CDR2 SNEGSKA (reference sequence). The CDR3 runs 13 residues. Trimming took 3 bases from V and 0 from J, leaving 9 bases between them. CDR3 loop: CSASSTHSYEQYF. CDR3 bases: TGCAGTGCTAGTAGCACACACTCCTACGAGCAGTACTTC.

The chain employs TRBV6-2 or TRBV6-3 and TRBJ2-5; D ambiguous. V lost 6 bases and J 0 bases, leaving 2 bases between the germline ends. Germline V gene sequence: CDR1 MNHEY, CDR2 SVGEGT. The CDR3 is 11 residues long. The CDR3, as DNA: TGTGCCAGCAGCCACCAAGAGACCCAGTACTTC. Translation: CASSHQETQYF.

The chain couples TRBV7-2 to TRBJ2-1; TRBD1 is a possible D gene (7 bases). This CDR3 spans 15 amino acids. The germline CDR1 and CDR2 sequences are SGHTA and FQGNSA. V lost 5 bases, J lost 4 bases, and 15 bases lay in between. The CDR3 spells CASSPPAGQYNEQFF. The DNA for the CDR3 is TGTGCCAGCAGCCCGCCGGCGGGACAGTACAATGAGCAGTTCTTC.

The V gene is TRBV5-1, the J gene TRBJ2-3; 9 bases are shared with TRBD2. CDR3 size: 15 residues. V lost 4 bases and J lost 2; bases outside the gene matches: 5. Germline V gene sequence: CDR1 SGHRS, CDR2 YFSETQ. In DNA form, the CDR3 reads TGCGCCAGCAGCCCTGGACTAGCGATCACAGATACGCAGTATTTT. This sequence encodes CASSPGLAITDTQYF.

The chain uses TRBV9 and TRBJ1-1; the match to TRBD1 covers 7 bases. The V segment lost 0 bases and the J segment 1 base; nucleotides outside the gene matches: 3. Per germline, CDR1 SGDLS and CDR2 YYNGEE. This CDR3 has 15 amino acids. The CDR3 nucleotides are TGTGCCAGCAGCGTAGCGACAGGGTCGAACACTGAAGCTTTCTTT. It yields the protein CASSVATGSNTEAFF. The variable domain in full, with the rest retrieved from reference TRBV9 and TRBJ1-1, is DSGVTQTPKHLITATGQRVTLRCSPRSGDLSVYWYQQSLDQGLQFLIQYYNGEERAKGNILERFSAQQFPDLHSELNLSSLELGDSALYFCASSVATGSNTEAFFGQGTRLTVV.

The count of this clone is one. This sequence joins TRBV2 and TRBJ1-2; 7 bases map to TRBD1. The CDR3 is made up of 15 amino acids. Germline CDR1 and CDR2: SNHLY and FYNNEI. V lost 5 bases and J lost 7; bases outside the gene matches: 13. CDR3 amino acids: CASSSNPQGLFGYTF. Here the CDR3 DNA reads TGTGCCAGCAGTTCAAACCCACAGGGGTTATTTGGCTACACCTTC.

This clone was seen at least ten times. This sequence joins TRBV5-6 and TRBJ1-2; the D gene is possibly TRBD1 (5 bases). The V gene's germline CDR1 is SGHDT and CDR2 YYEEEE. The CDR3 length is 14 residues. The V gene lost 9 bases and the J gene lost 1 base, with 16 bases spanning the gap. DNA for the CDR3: TGTGCCACTACAGGAAACTACCTTAACTATGGCTACACCTTC. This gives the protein CATTGNYLNYGYTF.

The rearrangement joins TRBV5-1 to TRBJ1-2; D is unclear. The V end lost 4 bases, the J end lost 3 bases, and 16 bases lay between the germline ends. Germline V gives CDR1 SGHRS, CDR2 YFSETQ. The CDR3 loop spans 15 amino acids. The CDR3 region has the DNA TGCGCCAGCAGCATTGACGGCTCCGGGGACTATGGCTACACCTTC. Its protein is CASSIDGSGDYGYTF.